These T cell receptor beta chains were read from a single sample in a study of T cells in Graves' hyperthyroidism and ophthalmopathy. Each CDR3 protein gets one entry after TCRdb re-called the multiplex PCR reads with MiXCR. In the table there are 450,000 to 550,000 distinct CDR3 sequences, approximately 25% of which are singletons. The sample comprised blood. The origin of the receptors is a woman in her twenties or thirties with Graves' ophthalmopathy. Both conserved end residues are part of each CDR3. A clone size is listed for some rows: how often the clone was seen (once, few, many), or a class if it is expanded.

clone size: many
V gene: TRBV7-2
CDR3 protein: CASSRDGRYEQYF

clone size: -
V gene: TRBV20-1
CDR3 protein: CSATRTGKIYEQYF

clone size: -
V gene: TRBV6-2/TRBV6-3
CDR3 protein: CASSFLRLNEQYF

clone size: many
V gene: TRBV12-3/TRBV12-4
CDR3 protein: CASSQTSSYEQYF

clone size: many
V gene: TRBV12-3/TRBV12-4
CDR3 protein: CASSFRGAPYGYTF

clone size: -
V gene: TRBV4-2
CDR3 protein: CASSQIKGQGPSAGELFF

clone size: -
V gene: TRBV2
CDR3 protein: CASSGDRGNTGELFF

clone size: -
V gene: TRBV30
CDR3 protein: CAWSVERREQYF

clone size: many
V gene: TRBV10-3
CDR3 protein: CAISATLFRNTEAFF

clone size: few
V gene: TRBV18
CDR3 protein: CASSRAAGDASYGYTF

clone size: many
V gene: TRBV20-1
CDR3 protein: CSAAGTGHNEAFF

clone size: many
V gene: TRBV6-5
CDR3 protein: CASTLGGQGQSNQPQHF

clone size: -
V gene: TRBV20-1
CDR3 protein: CSARANEGTEAFF

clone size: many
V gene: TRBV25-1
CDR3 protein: CASSEPGLKVANTGELFF

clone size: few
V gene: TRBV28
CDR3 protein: CASSPRLTQNTGELFF

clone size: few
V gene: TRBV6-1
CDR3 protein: CASSELQTENNSPLHF

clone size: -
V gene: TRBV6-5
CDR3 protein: CASSYLELGAEAFF

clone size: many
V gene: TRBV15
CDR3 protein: CATSREGPNQETQYF

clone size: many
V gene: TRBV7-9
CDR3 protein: CASSNGLEPYGYTF

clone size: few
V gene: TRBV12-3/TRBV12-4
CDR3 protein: CASSSRQSTLRSKNIKYF

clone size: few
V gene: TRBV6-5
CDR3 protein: CASSYSVENIKYF

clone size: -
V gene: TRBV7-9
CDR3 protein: CASSSLGIRTEAFF

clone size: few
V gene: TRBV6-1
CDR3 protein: CASRSQILGGYTF

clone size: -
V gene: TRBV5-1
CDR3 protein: CASSLAGGISYEQYF

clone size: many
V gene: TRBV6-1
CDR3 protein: CASRANQPQHF